The present TCR beta chain was sequenced within a study of cytomegalovirus exposure and HLA in healthy donors. Germline CDR1 SGHDT, CDR2 YYEEEE. CDR3 length: 15 amino acids. V lost 7 bases and J lost 1, with 15 bases in between. PCR primers comprised 60 Vbeta and 13 Jbeta primers. Only in-frame clones appear in the TCRdb table, and some are missing; sequencing was by immunoSEQ multiplex PCR. The sample records some 150,000 clones, 81% being singletons. Note on this clone: Its antigen is unknown.

Study results and caveats: Versus the approximately 720-donor mean, an Asian-associated ancestry cluster reportedly showed fewer N-insertions in a later analysis.

The V call is TRBV5-6, the J call TRBJ1-5, with D perhaps matching TRBD1 (5 bases). Sample: PBMCs. The sequence came from a woman younger than 35 in good health and CMV-seropositive. The CDR3 region has the DNA TGTGCCAGCTCTCTCCGGGGGGGGAGCAATCAGCCCCAGCATTTT. Encoded protein: CASSLRGGSNQPQHF.